The 16 T cell receptor beta chains listed next were all sequenced from one sample in a study of molecular identifiers for immune sequencing clone quantification. TCRdb passed the PCR reads through MiXCR, listing each CDR3 protein once. The sample consists of fewer than 45,000 distinct CDR3 sequences, roughly 19% of them appearing once. The sequencing sample was made of naive CD8+ T cells from blood, with Jurkat cell RNA spiked in. Subset of the sample: FACS-sorted CD8+CD4-CCR7+CD45RA+ naive T cells. These receptors all stem from a human donor in good health. Some libraries in this study had Jurkat cell RNA spiked in.

This clonotype appeared a few times. It is likely a read error, because the conserved phenylalanine at the end of the CDR3 is missing. The rearrangement joins TRBV9 to TRBJ2-2, with 7 bases lining up with TRBD1. CDR1 is SGDLS and CDR2 is YYNGEE in the germline V gene. The CDR3 length is 15 residues. V shed 5 bases, J shed 1 base, and the junction held 5 bases outside the gene matches. CDR3 nucleotides: TGTGCCAGCAGTACAGGGGACCTGAACACCGGGGAGCTGTTTTAT. Amino acid sequence: CASSTGDLNTGELFY.

This clonotype was found a few times. Being one base from a much bigger clone, this may be a read error. CDR3 nucleotides: TGCAGCGTTTTCCCCAGCCTAAAAGGACAGAACACTGAAGCTTTCTTT. Translating gives CSVFPSLKGQNTEAFF. The chain couples TRBV29-1 to TRBJ1-1, with D perhaps matching TRBD1 (5 bases). V was trimmed by 5 bases and J by 1 base, leaving 20 bases between them. Germline values: CDR1 SQVTM, CDR2 ANQGSEA. This CDR3 region has 16 residues.

There are many counts of this clonotype. J is TRBJ2-5 and V is TRBV29-1, with D possibly matching TRBD1 (6 bases). The CDR3 extends over 15 amino acids. V lost 3 bases and J 1 base, leaving 15 bases between the germline ends. Germline V gene data show CDR1 as SQVTM and CDR2 as ANQGSEA. The CDR3 protein is CSVDSPRGIQETQYF. The CDR3, as DNA: TGCAGCGTTGACTCCCCCAGGGGAATCCAAGAGACCCAGTACTTC.

V usage is TRBV9 and J usage is TRBJ2-1, with 9 bases matching TRBD2. CDR3 length: 16 amino acids. Germline V gene data show CDR1 as SGDLS and CDR2 as YYNGEE. Trimming at V came to 4 bases and at J to 0 bases, leaving 5 bases not matched to a gene. CDR3 in DNA: TGTGCCAGCAGCCCGGGACTAGCCGACTCCTACAATGAGCAGTTCTTC. It yields the protein CASSPGLADSYNEQFF.

This clonotype was seen many times. The genes are TRBV4-1 and TRBJ2-7; TRBD1 or TRBD2 may be the D gene (5 bases each). Trimming pared 4 bases from V and 3 bases from J, leaving 10 bases between. The length of the CDR3 is 13 residues. CDR1 and CDR2 (germline): MGHRA, YSYEKL. The DNA of the CDR3 is TGCGCCAGCAGCCCGGGACCAGACTACGAGCAGTACTTC. Translated: CASSPGPDYEQYF.

This clonotype was observed at least ten times. The J gene is TRBJ1-1, the V gene TRBV6-2 or TRBV6-3; D uncertain. The germline CDR1 and CDR2 sequences are MNHEY and SVGEGT. V was clipped by 6 bases and J by 1 base, with 12 bases between them. The CDR3 covers 14 residues. This CDR3 reads CASSITRWNTEAFF. DNA for the CDR3: TGTGCCAGCAGCATTACGAGGTGGAACACTGAAGCTTTCTTT.

As regards this clonotype: Just one base apart from a much larger clone, this may be a read error. J is TRBJ2-4 and V is TRBV7-2; 8 positions match TRBD2. This CDR3 has 16 amino acids. Germline V gene data show CDR1 as SGHTA and CDR2 as FQGNSA. V lost 4 bases to trimming and J lost 1 base; unmatched junction nucleotides: 6. As DNA, the CDR3 is TGTGCCAGCAGCTCTCGGGGGGGGGGGGCCAAAAACATTCAGTACTTC. Protein sequence: CASSSRGGGAKNIQYF.

To note about this clonotype: Being one base from a much bigger clone, this may be a read error. V usage is TRBV7-9 and J usage is TRBJ1-5, with D unclear. Between the trimmed V and J ends, which lost 5 bases and 5 bases, there was a span of 7 bases. Germline CDR1 SEHNR, CDR2 FQNEAQ (reference sequence). This CDR3 is built from 12 residues. The CDR3 spells CASSVIDQPQHF. The CDR3 DNA reads as TGTGCCAGCAGCGTCATCGATCAGCCCCAGCATTTT.

This clonotype was recorded many times. The genes are TRBV4-1 and TRBJ2-3, with D possibly TRBD2 on 7 matching bases. Germline CDR1 MGHRA, CDR2 YSYEKL. This CDR3 is built from 17 residues. Trimming pared 0 bases from V and 1 base from J, leaving 14 bases between. The CDR3 loop is CASSQDPGGPGTDTQYF. In DNA, the CDR3 is TGCGCCAGCAGCCAAGACCCCGGGGGGCCGGGCACAGATACGCAGTATTTT.

This clonotype was picked up many times. The chain combines TRBV4-3 with TRBJ2-1; D is perhaps TRBD1 or TRBD2 (5 bases each). In germline, CDR1 is LGHNA, CDR2 YSLEER. The CDR3 spans 13 residues. Trimming cost V 3 bases and J 12 bases, with 15 bases left between them. The CDR3 loop reads CASSQGRSSGQFF. DNA of the CDR3: TGCGCCAGCAGCCAGGGACGCAGCTCAGGGCAGTTCTTC.

This clonotype has a count of ten or more. CDR3 nucleotides: TGTGCCAGCACTTCCGCCAGTTACTACGAGCAGTACTTC. This translates into CASTSASYYEQYF. The chain couples TRBV6-2 or TRBV6-3 to TRBJ2-7; no firm D call. The germline gives CDR1 MNHEY, CDR2 SVGEGT. CDR3 length: 13 residues. Trimming shortened V by 7 bases and J by 3 bases, and 13 bases separated the two germline ends.

Points on this clonotype: Being one base from a much bigger clone, this may be a read error. V usage is TRBV30 and J usage is TRBJ1-5; TRBD1 matches at 7 bases. CDR3 size: 15 residues. Germline V gene sequence: CDR1 GTSNPN, CDR2 SVGIG (reference sequence). Written as DNA, the CDR3 is TGTGCCCGGAGTGTAGGGGGACAGCGCAATCAGCCCCAGCATTTT. Its protein product is CARSVGGQRNQPQHF.

At least ten counts were recorded for this clonotype. The chain joins TRBV2 to TRBJ1-1, with a tentative D call TRBD1 (6 bases). Trimming shortened V by 5 bases and J by 6 bases, and 13 bases separated the two germline ends. CDR3 length equals 13 residues. The germline V gene encodes CDR1 SNHLY and CDR2 FYNNEI. For the CDR3, the DNA is TGTGCCAGCAGTTCCGGGACACGCTCTGAAGCTTTCTTT. This translates into CASSSGTRSEAFF.

On this clonotype itself: A read error may explain this, as a much larger clone is one base away. This chain links TRBV4-1 with TRBJ2-1; 8 nucleotides match TRBD2. The germline V gene encodes CDR1 MGHRA and CDR2 YSYEKL. The CDR3 spans 15 residues. The CDR3 loop is CARSLSGDSYNEQFF. In nucleotides, the CDR3 is TGCGCCCGCAGCCTTAGCGGGGATAGCTACAATGAGCAGTTCTTC.

For this clonotype: This CDR3 is missing its conserved last phenylalanine or tryptophan, likely due to a read error. The chain is built from TRBV6-2 or TRBV6-3 and TRBJ2-1; a weak D match, TRBD2 (5 bases). The CDR3 loop spans 13 amino acids. The V gene's germline CDR1 is MNHEY and CDR2 SVGEGT. This CDR3 is CASGYSDWNEQFS. CDR3 sequence (DNA): TGCGCCAGCGGTTACTCAGATTGGAATGAGCAGTTCTCC.

This clonotype has a handful of counts. This chain joins TRBV3-1 and TRBJ2-3; D gene uncertain. The CDR3 is 16 residues long. Between the trimmed V and J ends, which lost 0 bases and 1 base, there was a span of 11 bases. Looked up from germline, CDR1 is LGHDT and CDR2 is YNNKEL (reference sequence). CDR3 amino acids: CASSQDLFTGTDTQYF. The CDR3 nucleotides are TGTGCCAGCAGCCAAGACCTCTTTACGGGCACAGATACGCAGTATTTT.